One T cell receptor (beta chain) is described in this entry. This entry comes from a study of blood T cell repertoires in COVID-19. Study information: There were acute and convalescent COVID-19 samples, and they came from the United States, Italy and Spain. T cells, B-cell-depleted T cells, or PBMCs provided the cDNA or gDNA that served as material.

As processed by the authors: From reference gene primer amplification, estimates of nucleated cell counts were derived. The method was immunoSEQ multiplex PCR; TCRdb's version includes in-frame clones alone and lacks a portion of them. That table gives V, J and clone size, and the DNA gave D and trimming. The data hold some 31,000 clones, with roughly 87% observed a single time. The CDR3 runs 19 residues. The V gene end was trimmed by 1 base and the J gene end by 3 bases; junction bases not matched to a gene: 15. CDR1 LGHDT and CDR2 YNNKEL come from the germline V gene (reference sequence). The TCR was taken from a woman aged 60-75 years with active COVID-19. The V call is TRBV3-1 (or the pseudogene TRBV3-2), the J call TRBJ2-3, with 8 bases aligning to TRBD1. The sequencing input was peripheral blood. The DNA of the CDR3 is TGTGCCAGCAGCCAAGTAACTCCGGACAGGGCCTTCTTGACAGATACGCAGTATTTT. It yields the protein CASSQVTPDRAFLTDTQYF.